The T cell receptor (beta chain) described here comes from a study of blood T cell repertoires in COVID-19. Profiling relied on immunoSEQ multiplex PCR, and the TCRdb table lists in-frame clones only, not all of them. This table has fewer than 250,000 clones, 65% to 85% appearing once. This clone appeared once. The TCR originated in a woman older than 75 with acute or convalescent COVID-19. The sample was peripheral blood.

The CDR3 coding sequence is TGTGCCTGGAGTCCGGGACAGGGCTTACTTTTCACAGATACGCAGTATTTT. This gives the protein CAWSPGQGLLFTDTQYF. V usage is TRBV30 and J usage is TRBJ2-3; the match to TRBD1 covers 9 bases. From germline, CDR1 is GTSNPN and CDR2 SVGIG (reference sequence). The CDR3 totals 17 residues. V was pared by 2 bases and J by 2 bases, with 11 bases of the junction left unmatched.